The 21 T cell receptor beta chains listed next were all sequenced from one sample in a study of T cells in Graves' hyperthyroidism and ophthalmopathy. The investigators amplified TCR beta CDR3 regions from RNA transcripts. Primed by the HTBI set, a first-round RT-PCR was run on the TCR CDR3. TCRdb recomputed calls from the multiplex PCR reads with MiXCR, one row per CDR3 protein. This sample has some 500,000 distinct CDR3 sequences, with about 16% found just once. Sample: blood. These receptors all stem from a woman in her 30s with Graves' ophthalmopathy.

The chain is built from TRBV5-1 and TRBJ1-1, with 8 bases identical to TRBD1. The V gene's germline CDR1 is SGHRS and CDR2 YFSETQ. J was trimmed by 0 bases and V by 6 bases; bases with no gene match: 7. This CDR3 contains 15 residues. The CDR3 region has the DNA TGCGCCAGCACCCCAGGGGGCCGGGTGAACACTGAAGCTTTCTTT. Its protein product is CASTPGGRVNTEAFF.

The CDR3 nucleotides are TGTGCCAGCAGTTACCTGTTACAGAGCACAGATACGCAGTATTTT. Protein product: CASSYLLQSTDTQYF. This chain links TRBV6-2 or TRBV6-3 with TRBJ2-3; D is unresolved. This CDR3 spans 15 amino acids. Trimming removed 2 bases at V and 0 bases at J, with 9 bases between. The germline V gene encodes CDR1 MNHEY and CDR2 SVGEGT.

In its sample, this clonotype was seen many times. The chain employs TRBV12-3 or TRBV12-4 and TRBJ2-7; D gene ambiguous. The CDR3 consists of 12 residues. Trimming took 0 bases from V and 9 from J, leaving 9 bases between them. The CDR3 here is CASSLAGRVQYF. The CDR3 DNA reads as TGTGCCAGCAGTTTAGCGGGAAGGGTGCAGTACTTC.

V usage is TRBV28 and J usage is TRBJ2-7, with 7 nucleotides matching TRBD2. Germline V CDR1 and CDR2: MDHEN, SYDVKM. This CDR3 has 15 residues. V shed 6 bases, J shed 5 bases, and the junction held 13 bases outside the gene matches. The CDR3 nucleotides are TGTGCCAGCAGGTCGCGAGGGCGGGAGTTAAACGAGCAGTACTTC. Translating it yields CASRSRGRELNEQYF.

This clonotype has more than one count but fewer than ten. A much larger clone is a single base away; this may be a read error. This chain connects TRBV28 to TRBJ2-1; 13 bases fit TRBD2. Losses at the gene ends were 7 bases for V and 7 bases for J; bases not matched to a gene: 16. The CDR3 runs 18 residues. Germline V CDR1 and CDR2: MDHEN, SYDVKM. The CDR3 DNA sequence: TGTGCCAGCAATTGGATCCGACCCGGGACTAGCGGGAAGAATGAGCAGTTCTTC. Encoded protein: CASNWIRPGTSGKNEQFF. The complete variable domain, with remaining parts taken from reference TRBV28 and TRBJ2-1, reads DVKVTQSSRYLVKRTGEKVFLECVQDMDHENMFWYRQDPGLGLRLIYFSYDVKMKEKGDIPEGYSVSREKKERFSLILESASTNQTSMYLCASNWIRPGTSGKNEQFFGPGTRLTVL.

In its sample, this clonotype was seen many times. One end of the junction fails to match germline, which may point to a read error. V and J are TRBV7-8 and TRBJ2-7; 7 positions agree with TRBD1. Germline assignment: CDR1 SGHVS and CDR2 FQNEAQ. The CDR3 contains 14 residues. The CDR3 DNA follows: TGTGCCAGCAGCTTAAGGGACAGTGCGTACGAGCAGCACTTC. This sequence encodes CASSLRDSAYEQHF.

This clonotype was seen many times. The V and J genes are TRBV14 and TRBJ2-3; D uncertain. From germline, CDR1 is SGHDN and CDR2 FVKESK. Between the trimmed V and J ends, which lost 0 bases and 3 bases, there was a span of 7 bases. CDR3 length equals 14 residues. CDR3 region: CASSQEWGTDTQYF. CDR3 DNA: TGTGCCAGCAGCCAAGAATGGGGAACAGATACGCAGTATTTT.

This clonotype was found a few times. The chain employs TRBV12-3 or TRBV12-4 and TRBJ2-7; the D gene is possibly TRBD1 (6 bases). The CDR3 sequence is 15 residues long. The V end was cut by 4 bases, the J end by 0 bases, with 13 bases between. In nucleotides, the CDR3 is TGTGCCAGCAGTTCAGGGGACCGATACTCCTACGAGCAGTACTTC. Encoded protein: CASSSGDRYSYEQYF.

This clonotype was observed a few times. The chain couples TRBV6-1 to TRBJ1-5, with TRBD1 matching 8 bases. The germline V gene encodes CDR1 MNHNS and CDR2 SASEGT. The J segment lost 1 base and the V segment lost 8 bases, leaving 13 bases of the junction unmatched. The CDR3 totals 17 residues. The CDR3, as DNA: TGTGCCAGCGACCCGGGACAGGTTATATGGAGCAATCAGCCCCAGCATTTT. Translation: CASDPGQVIWSNQPQHF.

This clonotype has just a few counts. This rearrangement joins TRBV27 to TRBJ2-7; 8 bases agree with TRBD2. Per germline, CDR1 MNHEY and CDR2 SMNVEV (reference sequence). The length of the CDR3 is 16 residues. Trimming at V came to 1 base and at J to 2 bases, leaving 7 bases not matched to a gene. The CDR3 sequence: CASSLLGRTSTYEQYF. In nucleotides, the CDR3 is TGTGCCAGCAGTTTATTGGGCCGGACTAGCACCTACGAGCAGTACTTC.

This clonotype was seen ten or more times. The chain is built from TRBV2 and TRBJ2-1, with D hard to call. Germline CDR1 reads SNHLY; CDR2 reads FYNNEI. This CDR3 region has 16 residues. V was shortened by 1 base and J by 4 bases, with 14 bases between the two germline ends. CDR3 in amino acids: CASSEGWARAYNEQFF. Written as DNA, the CDR3 is TGTGCCAGCAGTGAAGGGTGGGCCCGGGCATACAATGAGCAGTTCTTC.

There are a few counts of this clonotype. The rearrangement links TRBV28 to TRBJ1-2, with TRBD1 as a possible D gene (6 bases). V lost 3 bases and J 6 bases, leaving 14 bases between the germline ends. The germline V gene encodes CDR1 MDHEN and CDR2 SYDVKM. The CDR3 runs to 14 residues. CDR3 sequence reads: CASSFPRGNNGYTF. In nucleotides, the CDR3 is TGTGCCAGCAGTTTCCCCAGGGGAAACAATGGCTACACCTTC.

This clonotype occurred once. This chain joins TRBV12-5 and TRBJ2-1; tentatively, D is TRBD1 or TRBD2 (6 bases each). The CDR3 has 16 residues. Germline CDR1 LGHNT, CDR2 FRNRAP. V lost 2 bases, J lost 9 bases, and 20 bases lay in between. CDR3 DNA: TGTGCTAGTGGTTTGTCTCGGGGGCAGGACGTCTTTGAGCAGTTCTTC. The encoded protein is CASGLSRGQDVFEQFF.

Here the CDR3 reads CASSSGGKEQYF. The CDR3 region has the DNA TGTGCCAGCAGTTCAGGGGGAAAGGAGCAGTACTTC. The rearrangement links TRBV6-7 to TRBJ2-7; TRBD1 aligns across 7 bases. TRBV6-7 is treated as an ORF (open reading frame) with a function not yet certain. The CDR3 covers 12 residues. V gave up 4 bases and J gave up 7 bases; unmatched junction bases: 4.

This clonotype was recorded at least ten times. The chain carries TRBV28 and TRBJ2-5; 10 bases fit TRBD2. The CDR3 totals 16 residues. The V gene's germline CDR1 is MDHEN and CDR2 SYDVKM. With 6 bases clipped from V and 5 bases from J, the junction kept 12 bases outside the gene matches. The CDR3 DNA sequence: TGTGCCAGCAGCCGACTAGCGGGCGGCTTGGGCGAGACCCAGTACTTC. It yields the protein CASSRLAGGLGETQYF.

This clonotype appeared many times. The rearrangement joins TRBV20-1 to TRBJ2-3; the match to TRBD2 covers 10 bases. CDR3 length: 16 residues. V dropped 2 bases and J dropped 1; count of bases not matched to a gene: 6. Germline V gene lookup returns CDR1 DFQATT and CDR2 SNEGSKA (reference sequence). The CDR3 DNA is TGCAGTGCTAGAAAGAACAGCGGGAGGGGCACAGATACGCAGTATTTT. It is translated as CSARKNSGRGTDTQYF.

In the case of this clonotype: The junction and the germline gene differ at one end; a read error may be behind it. The rearrangement links TRBV19 to TRBJ2-1; 10 nucleotides match TRBD2. CDR1 and CDR2 (germline): LNHDA, SQIVND (reference sequence). This CDR3 spans 14 amino acids. The CDR3 DNA reads as TGTGCCAGTACCCCCAGCGGGAGGGCCAATGGGCAGTTCTTC. Amino acid sequence: CASTPSGRANGQFF. The entire variable domain, with the rest obtained from reference TRBV19 and TRBJ2-1, is as follows: DGGITQSPKYLFRKEGQNVTLSCEQNLNHDAMYWYRQDPGQGLRLIYYSQIVNDFQKGDIAEGYSVSREKKESFPLTVTSAQKNPTAFYLCASTPSGRANGQFFGPGTRLTVL.

This clonotype has at least ten counts. J is TRBJ2-3 and V is TRBV20-1, with 11 bases aligning to TRBD2. The CDR3 spans 18 residues. CDR1 is DFQATT and CDR2 is SNEGSKA in the germline V gene (reference sequence). V lost 6 bases to trimming and J lost 0 bases; unmatched junction nucleotides: 14. CDR3 in DNA: TGCAGTGCCCGACTAGCGGGAACGTGGCACGAAAGCACAGATACGCAGTATTTT. Its protein product is CSARLAGTWHESTDTQYF.

This clonotype was detected ten times or more. This chain links TRBV5-6 with TRBJ2-5; 9 nucleotides align to TRBD1. This CDR3 has 15 residues. After removal of 4 bases from V and 2 bases from J, the junction contained 6 bases not matched to a gene. Germline loops: CDR1 SGHDT, CDR2 YYEEEE. The CDR3 loop reads CASSPTGGFQETQYF. The CDR3 nucleotides read TGTGCCAGCAGCCCGACAGGGGGGTTTCAAGAGACCCAGTACTTC.

There are many counts of this clonotype. The CDR3 is CASRRAGGNNEQFF. The CDR3 bases are TGTGCCAGCAGACGAGCGGGAGGGAACAATGAGCAGTTCTTC. This chain links TRBV7-3 with TRBJ2-1; 10 bases fit TRBD2. Germline V gives CDR1 SGHTA, CDR2 FQGTGA. The CDR3 runs 14 residues. The junction had 4 bases not matched to a gene; V was cut back by 6 bases and J by 5 bases.

This sequence joins TRBV20-1 and TRBJ2-7; possible D gene TRBD2, 5 bases. Germline-derived CDR1 and CDR2 are DFQATT and SNEGSKA (reference sequence). There are 14 residues in the CDR3. Trimming left V 3 bases short and J 3 bases short, with 15 bases between. The CDR3 nucleotides read TGCAGTGCTAGGACTATACTACAAGACTACGAGCAGTACTTC. Encoded protein: CSARTILQDYEQYF.